This T cell receptor (beta chain) was sequenced during a study of OX40 agonist ivuxolimab in advanced cancers. This clone has only a few counts. CDR3 length: 14 residues. Germline V gene lookup returns CDR1 MGHRA and CDR2 YSYEKL. Trimming took 1 base from V and 0 from J, leaving 7 bases between them. Here immunoSEQ multiplex PCR was the method, and the copy in TCRdb shows in-frame clones only, minus some. The sample has about 77,000 clones, about 85% seen once. This clonotype was sampled from an adult with an advanced solid tumor such as melanoma, head and neck, liver or kidney cancer. Sequencing used CD4+ or CD8+ T cells sorted from blood, obtained in a trial of the OX40 agonist ivuxolimab. This chain uses TRBV4-1 with TRBJ2-7, with D unclear. As DNA, the CDR3 is TGCGCCAGCAGCCAAGGGACGGCCTCCTACGAGCAGTACTTC. This translates into CASSQGTASYEQYF.